The 12 T cell receptor beta chains presented below share a single source sample, sequenced in a study of T cell responses to AZD1222 COVID-19 vaccine. Method: immunoSEQ multiplex PCR; TCRdb's copy keeps in-frame clones and lacks some. The sample lists about 110,000 clones, less than 95% occurring once. Here the sequenced sample was peripheral blood, taken 28 days after the second AZD1222 dose. These receptors were collected from an adult who received the AZD1222 COVID-19 vaccine.

The V and J genes are TRBV7-2 and TRBJ2-7, with TRBD2 identical over 8 bases. CDR3 length equals 13 residues. Looked up from germline, CDR1 is SGHTA and CDR2 is FQGNSA. After removal of 3 bases from V and 9 bases from J, the junction contained 7 bases not matched to a gene. This chain's CDR3 is CASSLTAGDGQYF. The CDR3 DNA is TGTGCCAGCAGCTTGACAGCGGGGGATGGGCAGTACTTC.

The rearrangement uses TRBV3-1 (or the pseudogene TRBV3-2) and TRBJ2-1; no definite D call. CDR1 and CDR2 (germline): LGHDT, YNNKEL (reference sequence). Trimming left V 0 bases short and J 6 bases short, with 9 bases between. This CDR3 has 14 residues. For the CDR3, the DNA is TGTGCCAGCAGCCAAGATCAGACTTTCAATGAGCAGTTCTTC. Protein sequence: CASSQDQTFNEQFF.

J is TRBJ2-3 and V is TRBV5-1; the D gene is possibly TRBD2 (5 bases). CDR1 is SGHRS, CDR2 YFSETQ, per germline. Trimming left V 4 bases short and J 2 bases short, with 8 bases between. CDR3 length: 13 residues. CDR3 residues: CASSEGNTDTQYF. CDR3 nucleotides: TGCGCCAGCAGCGAGGGAAACACAGATACGCAGTATTTT.

V and J are TRBV4-2 and TRBJ1-3; no definite D call. The CDR3 length is 14 residues. Germline lookup yields CDR1 LGHNA and CDR2 YNFKEQ. The V end was cut by 1 base, the J end by 4 bases, with 8 bases between. This CDR3 is CASSQVEDGNTIYF. CDR3 nucleotides: TGTGCCAGCAGCCAAGTAGAGGACGGAAACACCATATATTTT.

The chain carries TRBV7-2 and TRBJ2-5; D not certain. With 7 bases removed from V and 2 bases from J, the gap between germline ends came to 11 bases. The germline V gene encodes CDR1 SGHTA and CDR2 FQGNSA. The CDR3 is 13 residues long. Here the CDR3 DNA reads TGTGCCAGCACCTTGGGCGTTCAAGAGACCCAGTACTTC. It encodes CASTLGVQETQYF.

The chain uses TRBV28 and TRBJ2-7; TRBD1 agrees at 7 bases. The CDR3 contains 12 residues. The germline V gene encodes CDR1 MDHEN and CDR2 SYDVKM. V trimming: 3 bases; J trimming: 7 bases; junction bases outside the gene matches: 3. The CDR3 coding sequence is TGTGCCAGCAGTTTTCAGGGGGTAGAGCAGTACTTC. It codes for CASSFQGVEQYF.

This clone was seen a single time. J is TRBJ1-2 and V is TRBV5-5; TRBD1 matches 7 bases. CDR1 SGHKS and CDR2 YYEKEE come from the germline V gene (reference sequence). V gave up 4 bases and J gave up 7 bases; unmatched junction bases: 10. This CDR3 has 14 amino acids. The CDR3 bases are TGTGCCAGCAGCCCCACCGGGACAGAGGGTGGCTACACCTTC. Its protein is CASSPTGTEGGYTF.

J is TRBJ2-2 and V is TRBV12-5; no definite D call. Germline values: CDR1 LGHNT, CDR2 FRNRAP. The CDR3 loop spans 14 amino acids. The germline V and J ends were trimmed by 3 bases and 4 bases, with 9 bases remaining between them. The CDR3 spells CASGFSGGTGELFF. In DNA, the CDR3 is TGTGCTAGTGGTTTTTCTGGTGGCACCGGGGAGCTGTTTTTT.

J is TRBJ1-6 and V is TRBV7-2; 8 nucleotides agree with TRBD1. From germline, CDR1 is SGHTA and CDR2 FQGNSA. With V trimmed by 5 bases and J by 7 bases, 7 bases remained unmatched. There are 15 residues in the CDR3. The CDR3, as DNA: TGTGCCAGCAGCCCGCGACAGGGGTGGAATTCACCCCTCCACTTT. Translated, it gives CASSPRQGWNSPLHF.

The rearrangement links TRBV27 to TRBJ2-3, with TRBD1 as a possible D gene (5 bases). V was shortened by 7 bases and J by 4 bases, with 15 bases between the two germline ends. In germline, CDR1 is MNHEY, CDR2 SMNVEV (reference sequence). CDR3 length equals 14 residues. For the CDR3, the DNA is TGTGCCAGCACCCTTTGGGGCGCCTCAGATACGCAGTATTTT. This translates into CASTLWGASDTQYF.

The chain combines TRBV15 with TRBJ2-7; D is unresolved. V lost 4 bases, J lost 2 bases, and 9 bases lay in between. The CDR3 length is 13 residues. CDR1 LNHNV and CDR2 YYDKDF come from the germline V gene (reference sequence). This chain's CDR3 is CATSTVPTYEQYF. DNA of the CDR3: TGTGCCACCAGCACAGTCCCCACCTACGAGCAGTACTTC.

The chain couples TRBV5-1 to TRBJ2-2; the D gene is possibly TRBD2 (6 bases). CDR3 length: 18 amino acids. V was trimmed by 3 bases and J by 1 base, leaving 19 bases between them. The germline CDR1 and CDR2 sequences are SGHRS and YFSETQ. The CDR3 DNA reads TGCGCCAGCAGCTCCTCATCGGGACTGGAGAGGAACACCGGGGAGCTGTTTTTT. Translation: CASSSSSGLERNTGELFF.